This TCR beta chain was sequenced during a study of T cell repertoires in aging, cancer and after chemotherapy. A mixed TRB-A/B primer pool amplified rearranged TRB by multiplex touch-down PCR. TCRdb re-called the multiplex PCR reads through MiXCR, storing one row per CDR3 protein. The profile shows roughly 3,000 distinct CDR3 sequences, 24% of them singletons. TCR beta rearrangements were amplified from peripheral blood genomic DNA. V lost 6 bases and J lost 4; bases outside the gene matches: 13. The CDR3 contains 16 residues. In germline, CDR1 is SGHRS, CDR2 YFSETQ. The source material was blood. This clonotype originated in a human donor with a solid tumor. The gene calls are TRBV5-1 and TRBJ2-5; 9 nucleotides line up with TRBD1. Written as DNA, the CDR3 is TGCGCCAGCAACCTAGGACAGGGGAATATGCGAGAGACCCAGTACTTC. Translation: CASNLGQGNMRETQYF.